This T cell receptor beta chain was captured in a study of radiotherapy plus CTLA-4 blockade in lung cancer. Whole-study findings and limits: Among blood TCR repertoires after radiotherapy plus ipilimumab, tumor-derived clones expanded. With interferon-beta, early dynamics of blood T cell clones were reported to best predict response.

Receiving focal radiation plus CTLA-4 blockade with ipilimumab were patients who had chemo-refractory metastatic non-small-cell lung cancer. Produced via immunoSEQ multiplex PCR; TCRdb's table is partial and in-frame only. This table holds about 45,000 clones, approximately 76% found once. V gave up 0 bases and J gave up 5 bases, with 7 bases separating them. Germline values: CDR1 GTSNPN, CDR2 SVGIG (reference sequence). The CDR3 is 13 residues long. This clone is a singleton in its sample. Its target is not known. This receptor was obtained from a human donor with non-small cell lung cancer who had stable disease on radiotherapy plus ipilimumab. V gene TRBV30 combines with J gene TRBJ2-2; D gene unclear. The input for sequencing was peripheral blood, taken from a patient treated with radiotherapy plus ipilimumab. CDR3 residues: CAWSVQGTGELFF. The CDR3 nucleotides are TGTGCCTGGAGTGTACAAGGGACCGGGGAGCTGTTTTTT.